The clone carrying this T cell receptor beta chain was detected a few times. Its antigen is unknown. MiXCR, applied by TCRdb to the RT-PCR reads, yields one record per CDR3 protein. The sample has approximately 500,000 distinct CDR3 sequences, 14% seen once. Germline V gives CDR1 DFQATT, CDR2 SNEGSKA (reference sequence). V lost 1 base and J 0 bases, leaving 23 bases between the germline ends. The CDR3 has 19 residues. The sample originates from a study of response to subunit inactivated influenza vaccine. General study points: T cells newly recruited by each seasonal influenza vaccination are few, the authors suggested.

The sample consisted of PBMCs from blood, taken about 12 days after vaccination. The J gene is TRBJ2-3, the V gene TRBV20-1; D is possibly TRBD1 or TRBD2 (5 bases each). This TCR derives from a man in his fifties or sixties who received an inactivated influenza vaccine. The CDR3 nucleotides read TGCAGTGCTAGAGCCACAATCCCCATCGATGGGGGTAGCACAGATACGCAGTATTTT. It encodes CSARATIPIDGGSTDTQYF.